This T cell receptor (beta chain) was profiled in a study of shared clonotypes between healthy human individuals. Germline loops: CDR1 SGHAT, CDR2 FQNNGV. The CDR3 has 17 residues. The trim removed 0 bases at V and 7 bases at J, leaving 9 bases unmatched. This table comes from immunoSEQ multiplex PCR, and its TCRdb copy is limited to in-frame clones, with some not included. The table lists about 680,000 clones, approximately 90% of them singletons. Cells designated naive CD8 were CD45RO-negative and were positively selected for CCR7, with terminally differentiated effector memory CD45RA+ cells excluded.

This receptor was taken from a man younger than 40 in good health. This chain links TRBV11-2 with TRBJ2-2, with TRBD2 matching 9 bases. The sequencing input was naive CD8+ T cells sorted from blood. The chain's CDR3 is CASSLEFAGGESGELFF. The CDR3 DNA follows: TGTGCCAGCAGCTTAGAGTTCGCGGGAGGGGAGAGCGGGGAGCTGTTTTTT.